This TCR beta chain was captured by sequencing in a study of memory CD4+ T cells and cytomegalovirus serostatus. General study results and limits: Suggested: most of the CMV-linked TCR signature lies in CD4+ memory cells.

For this clone: Antigen: not known.

The CDR3 totals 13 residues. Trimming took 5 bases from V and 4 from J, leaving 12 bases between them. CDR1 SGHKS and CDR2 YYEKEE come from the germline V gene (reference sequence). The sort gate was single viable CD3+CD4+CD8-CD45RO+ cells for memory CD4+ T cells. Positive selection with CD4 microbeads enriched total CD4+ T cells. Clones were read by immunoSEQ multiplex PCR, and TCRdb kept only the in-frame ones, dropping some. Of over 75,000 clones in the sample, 75% to 85% were seen once. This clonotype was sampled from an adult in good health and CMV-seropositive. Sequenced sample: memory CD4+ T cells from blood. The chain carries TRBV5-5 and TRBJ1-1; TRBD1 is a possible D gene (5 bases). Written as DNA, the CDR3 is TGTGCCAGCAGGTGGGGGGTAGGCACTGAAGCTTTCTTT. Encoded protein: CASRWGVGTEAFF.